Listed below are T cell receptor beta chains from one sample, sequenced in a study of metastatic and nonmetastatic thyroid tumors. TCRdb re-called the PCR reads via MiXCR. The top ten hold just under 9.5% of the sample, which has about 59,000 clones, about a sixth seen once. The specimen sequenced was blood. These receptors were taken from a male donor with papillary thyroid cancer or a benign thyroid nodule (not recorded which). Some clones in this sample may be carry-over from other donors' samples. The CDR3 runs from the conserved cysteine through the conserved F or W. Fields, in order: CDR3 protein, CDR3 DNA, CDR3 length, J gene, V gene, D gene, clone size. D genes are given only for firm matches. The size entry is marked missing in some rows and otherwise reads once, few, many or a size class.

CASSYGETQYF | TGTGCCAGCAGCTATGGAGAGACCCAGTACTTC | 11 | TRBJ2-5 | TRBV11-2 | . | many
CASSPGWDYGYTF | TGCGCCAGCAGCCCGGGGTGGGATTATGGCTACACCTTC | 13 | TRBJ1-2 | TRBV5-1 | . | many
CASRVTGSNQPQHF | TGTGCCAGCAGGGTCACAGGGAGCAATCAGCCCCAGCATTTT | 14 | TRBJ1-5 | TRBV12-3/TRBV12-4 | . | many
CAGSLRHSGANVLTF | TGTGCCGGCAGCCTACGACACTCTGGGGCCAACGTCCTGACTTTC | 15 | TRBJ2-6 | TRBV7-6 | . | many
CTSSPVGVGSMDSPLHF | TGTACCAGCAGCCCTGTGGGGGTGGGCAGTATGGATTCACCCCTCCACTTT | 17 | TRBJ1-6 | TRBV27 | . | .
CASREGGWGTGELFF | TGTGCCAGCAGAGAAGGGGGTTGGGGCACCGGGGAGCTGTTTTTT | 15 | TRBJ2-2 | TRBV6-1 | . | many
CASRAGSGEWQPQHF | TGTGCCAGCAGGGCAGGGTCGGGCGAGTGGCAGCCCCAGCATTTT | 15 | TRBJ1-5 | TRBV2 | . | many
CASSFGTGVSSGANVLTF | TGTGCCAGCAGCTTCGGAACAGGGGTATCCTCTGGGGCCAACGTCCTGACTTTC | 18 | TRBJ2-6 | TRBV7-6 | TRBD1 | many
CASRNRIYEQYF | TGTGCCAGCAGGAACAGGATCTACGAGCAGTACTTC | 12 | TRBJ2-7 | TRBV6-1 | . | many
CASSYSGHQIYGYTF | TGTGCCAGCAGTTACTCCGGACACCAGATCTATGGCTACACCTTC | 15 | TRBJ1-2 | TRBV6-5 | . | few
CASSYADRVEQPQHF | TGTGCCAGCAGTTACGCGGACAGGGTGGAACAGCCCCAGCATTTT | 15 | TRBJ1-5 | TRBV2 | TRBD1 | many
CASSLFGRHIQYF | TGTGCCAGCAGTTTATTCGGCCGCCACATTCAGTACTTC | 13 | TRBJ2-4 | TRBV12-3/TRBV12-4 | . | many
CASSSAGTGGRRDTF | TGTGCCAGCAGTAGTGCGGGGACAGGGGGACGTCGTGACACCTTC | 15 | TRBJ1-2 | TRBV28 | TRBD1 | .
CASSPSKGQIISGANVLTF | TGTGCCAGCAGTCCCTCTAAGGGACAGATAATCTCTGGGGCCAACGTCCTGACTTTC | 19 | TRBJ2-6 | TRBV6-5 | TRBD1 | many
CAITLTWASNSEAFF | TGTGCCATCACTCTGACATGGGCATCAAACTCTGAAGCTTTCTTT | 15 | TRBJ1-1 | TRBV12-3/TRBV12-4 | . | .
CASSTRTGDGYGYTF | TGTGCCAGCAGTACCCGGACAGGGGACGGATATGGCTACACCTTC | 15 | TRBJ1-2 | TRBV6-1 | TRBD1 | many